The 26 T cell receptor beta chains presented below share a single source sample, sequenced in a study of blood T cell repertoires in COVID-19. Method: immunoSEQ multiplex PCR; TCRdb's copy keeps in-frame clones and lacks some. The sample includes over 200,000 clones, about 90% of them seen just once. The sample was PBMCs or T cells enriched from blood (not recorded which). The receptors were gathered from a human donor in a cohort exposed to, infected with or recovered from COVID-19 (not recorded which). The donor label of this sample is uncertain.

This clone was seen a few times. The rearrangement links TRBV2 to TRBJ1-4, with 7 bases matching TRBD1. This CDR3 region has 15 residues. Germline V lookup: CDR1 SNHLY, CDR2 FYNNEI. V shed 1 base, J shed 4 bases, and the junction held 3 bases outside the gene matches. CDR3 region: CASSEGRGRNEKLFF. In nucleotides, the CDR3 is TGTGCCAGCAGTGAAGGGAGGGGGCGTAATGAAAAACTGTTTTTT.

V usage is TRBV7-9 and J usage is TRBJ2-5, with 9 positions matching TRBD1. This CDR3 has 14 residues. The V gene end was trimmed by 7 bases and the J gene end by 5 bases; junction bases not matched to a gene: 8. The germline CDR1 and CDR2 sequences are SEHNR and FQNEAQ (reference sequence). CDR3 DNA sequence: TGTGCCAGCAACGGAAGGGACAGGGCTGAGACCCAGTACTTC. It encodes CASNGRDRAETQYF.

This chain uses TRBV5-6 with TRBJ2-1; 7 nucleotides line up with TRBD1. CDR3 length: 16 residues. Trimming took 4 bases from V and 0 from J; bases not matched to a gene: 7. CDR1 is SGHDT and CDR2 is YYEEEE in the germline V gene. The CDR3 sequence is CASSPSGDSSYNEQFF. The CDR3 nucleotides read TGTGCCAGCAGCCCCTCAGGGGACAGCTCCTACAATGAGCAGTTCTTC.

The rearrangement joins TRBV4-2 to TRBJ2-7; 7 nucleotides align to TRBD2. Germline-derived CDR1 and CDR2 are LGHNA and YNFKEQ. Trimming at V came to 0 bases and at J to 3 bases, leaving 8 bases not matched to a gene. This CDR3 comprises 16 residues. CDR3 sequence (DNA): TGTGCCAGCAGCCAAGATTTGGGGGGGGGTCTCTACGAGCAGTACTTC. Its translation is CASSQDLGGGLYEQYF.

This chain uses TRBV6-5 with TRBJ1-2, with 9 bases lining up with TRBD1. The J segment lost 5 bases and the V segment lost 0 bases, leaving 4 bases of the junction unmatched. CDR1 is MNHEY and CDR2 is SVGAGI in the germline V gene. The CDR3 has 15 amino acids. CDR3 protein: CASSYSRTGVYGYTF. CDR3 in DNA: TGTGCCAGCAGTTACTCGCGGACAGGGGTGTATGGCTACACCTTC.

This rearrangement joins TRBV4-1 to TRBJ2-5; TRBD2 matches at 8 bases. Trimming cost V 5 bases and J 4 bases; bases outside gene matches: 6. The CDR3 sequence is 14 residues long. Germline-derived CDR1 and CDR2 are MGHRA and YSYEKL. The CDR3 loop reads CASSGRGGPETQYF. The CDR3 DNA follows: TGCGCCAGCAGCGGCCGGGGGGGCCCAGAGACCCAGTACTTC.

In nucleotides, the CDR3 is TGTGCCAGTAGGCCGACAGATAAAGAGACCCAGTACTTC. Protein product: CASRPTDKETQYF. This chain uses TRBV19 with TRBJ2-5; a possible D gene is TRBD1 (5 bases). The CDR3 spans 13 residues. The germline V gene has CDR1 LNHDA and CDR2 SQIVND (reference sequence). Trimming shortened V by 6 bases and J by 3 bases, and 11 bases separated the two germline ends. Using reference TRBV19 and TRBJ2-5 for the parts outside the CDR3, the full variable domain is DGGITQSPKYLFRKEGQNVTLSCEQNLNHDAMYWYRQDPGQGLRLIYYSQIVNDFQKGDIAEGYSVSREKKESFPLTVTSAQKNPTAFYLCASRPTDKETQYFGPGTRLLVL.

The chain is built from TRBV29-1 and TRBJ2-1; D is unclear. V shed 4 bases and J shed 5 bases, with 6 bases lying between them. The CDR3 runs to 11 residues. Germline V gives CDR1 SQVTM, CDR2 ANQGSEA. The CDR3 here is CSVGPDNEQFF. The CDR3 nucleotides read TGCAGCGTTGGGCCCGACAATGAGCAGTTCTTC.

This clone has only one observation. CDR3 region: CASSQAPGRGGYTF. CDR3 coding DNA: TGTGCCAGCAGCCAAGCCCCGGGTCGGGGTGGCTACACCTTC. This chain uses TRBV3-1 (or the pseudogene TRBV3-2) with TRBJ1-2; D unresolved. Germline V CDR1 and CDR2: LGHDT, YNNKEL (reference sequence). The CDR3 is 14 residues long. V was pared by 1 base and J by 7 bases, with 13 bases between.

J is TRBJ1-5 and V is TRBV19, with TRBD1 matching over 7 bases. The germline V gene encodes CDR1 LNHDA and CDR2 SQIVND (reference sequence). V lost 1 base and J lost 11; bases outside the gene matches: 5. There are 13 residues in the CDR3. The CDR3, as DNA: TGTGCCAGTAGTATAGCCCGACAGGGAACCCAGCATTTT. It is translated as CASSIARQGTQHF.

The chain carries TRBV30 and TRBJ1-1; D is perhaps TRBD1 (6 bases). CDR3 length: 12 amino acids. Germline CDR1 and CDR2: GTSNPN and SVGIG (reference sequence). Trimming stripped 4 bases from V and 2 bases from J, with 8 bases between. CDR3 residues: CAWTRGNTEAFF. CDR3 nucleotide sequence: TGTGCCTGGACCAGGGGCAACACTGAAGCTTTCTTT.

The chain uses TRBV27 and TRBJ1-2; no definite D call. Germline V gives CDR1 MNHEY, CDR2 SMNVEV (reference sequence). The CDR3 loop spans 15 amino acids. V gave up 2 bases and J gave up 8 bases, with 18 bases separating them. CDR3 loop: CASSLSFPRMRGYTF. CDR3 sequence (DNA): TGTGCCAGCAGTTTAAGTTTCCCGAGAATGCGGGGCTACACCTTC.

The chain joins TRBV19 to TRBJ2-5, with TRBD2 as a possible D gene (7 bases). The CDR3 sequence is 16 residues long. Germline V gene lookup returns CDR1 LNHDA and CDR2 SQIVND (reference sequence). The ends were cut back, 6 bases at V and 3 bases at J, with 20 bases in the middle. The DNA of the CDR3 is TGTGCCAGTAGGGCCCGGGGTAGGGGGGGAGAAGAGACCCAGTACTTC. Translation: CASRARGRGGEETQYF.

This chain joins TRBV7-8 and TRBJ2-1, with TRBD2 matching over 8 bases. Germline assignment: CDR1 SGHVS and CDR2 FQNEAQ. The CDR3 has 16 residues. V shed 5 bases, J shed 0 bases, and the junction held 6 bases outside the gene matches. DNA for the CDR3: TGTGCCAGCAGCCCTTCCCGGGGGGGCTCCTACAATGAGCAGTTCTTC. Residues: CASSPSRGGSYNEQFF.

The gene calls are TRBV27 and TRBJ2-2; 7 bases line up with TRBD2. CDR3 size: 15 residues. V shed 4 bases, J shed 3 bases, and the junction held 5 bases outside the gene matches. The V gene's germline CDR1 is MNHEY and CDR2 SMNVEV (reference sequence). The CDR3 here is CASSSWGGYTGELFF. The DNA of the CDR3 is TGTGCCAGCAGTTCGTGGGGGGGATACACCGGGGAGCTGTTTTTT.

This sequence joins TRBV7-9 and TRBJ2-5; 8 bases fit TRBD1. V shed 5 bases and J 4 bases; nucleotides not matched to a gene: 6. CDR3 size: 14 residues. Germline loops: CDR1 SEHNR, CDR2 FQNEAQ (reference sequence). Here the CDR3 DNA reads TGTGCCAGCAGCAACCGACAGGGGCTAGAGACCCAGTACTTC. Translating it yields CASSNRQGLETQYF.

A word on this clone: Additional DNA sequences in this sample encode the identical CDR3. The V call is TRBV6-6, the J call TRBJ1-2; 8 positions agree with TRBD1. This CDR3 spans 13 amino acids. Trimming removed 5 bases from V and 6 bases from J; junction bases left unmatched: 5. Germline assignment: CDR1 MNHNY and CDR2 SVGAGI (reference sequence). As DNA, the CDR3 is TGTGCCAGCAGTAAACAGGGGGTGGATGGCTACACCTTC. Its protein is CASSKQGVDGYTF.

The gene calls are TRBV18 and TRBJ1-3; possible D gene TRBD1, 5 bases. The CDR3 is 16 amino acids. Looked up from germline, CDR1 is KGHSH and CDR2 is LQKENI. V shed 1 base and J shed 0 bases, with 10 bases lying between them. The CDR3: CASSPQRQSSGNTIYF. CDR3 DNA: TGTGCCAGCTCACCACAGAGACAGAGCTCTGGAAACACCATATATTTT.

The genes are TRBV28 and TRBJ2-5; possible D gene TRBD1, 7 bases. Trimming removed 8 bases at V and 1 base at J, with 11 bases between. Germline CDR1 MDHEN, CDR2 SYDVKM. The CDR3 length is 13 residues. Here the CDR3 reads CASLRDSQETQYF. The DNA for the CDR3 is TGTGCCAGCCTGCGGGACAGCCAAGAGACCCAGTACTTC. The whole variable domain, filled in from reference TRBV28 and TRBJ2-5, reads DVKVTQSSRYLVKRTGEKVFLECVQDMDHENMFWYRQDPGLGLRLIYFSYDVKMKEKGDIPEGYSVSREKKERFSLILESASTNQTSMYLCASLRDSQETQYFGPGTRLLVL.

This chain links TRBV4-1 with TRBJ2-5; D perhaps matches TRBD2 (6 bases). This CDR3 is 17 amino acids long. Trimming cost V 1 base and J 1 base, with 16 bases left between them. The germline V gene encodes CDR1 MGHRA and CDR2 YSYEKL. As DNA, the CDR3 is TGCGCCAGCAGCCAAGGTACTGGTGGGGGACTCCAAGAGACCCAGTACTTC. It codes for CASSQGTGGGLQETQYF.

The CDR3 DNA follows: TGTGCCTCCACTGGAGGGTGGAATGAAAAACTGTTTTTT. It codes for CASTGGWNEKLFF. The chain couples TRBV19 to TRBJ1-4; D is unresolved. Trimming cost V 11 bases and J 5 bases, with 15 bases left between them. Germline V gives CDR1 LNHDA, CDR2 SQIVND (reference sequence). The CDR3 sequence is 13 residues long.

This chain connects TRBV12-5 to TRBJ1-1; D ambiguous. Germline V gene lookup returns CDR1 LGHNT and CDR2 FRNRAP. Trimming took 1 base from V and 5 from J, leaving 8 bases between them. The CDR3 is made up of 13 amino acids. Here the CDR3 reads CASGLDQVTEAFF. The CDR3 DNA reads TGTGCTAGTGGTTTGGATCAGGTTACTGAAGCTTTCTTT. The full variable domain, in which reference TRBV12-5 and TRBJ1-1 provide the parts outside the CDR3, is DARVTQTPRHKVTEMGQEVTMRCQPILGHNTVFWYRQTMMQGLELLAYFRNRAPLDDSGMPKDRFSAEMPDATLATLKIQPSEPRDSAVYFCASGLDQVTEAFFGQGTRLTVV.

V gene TRBV19 combines with J gene TRBJ1-2; possible D gene TRBD1, 6 bases. Germline lookup yields CDR1 LNHDA and CDR2 SQIVND (reference sequence). The CDR3 sequence is 12 residues long. Trimming took off 4 bases at V and 4 bases at J, with 7 bases between the two ends. In DNA form, the CDR3 reads TGTGCCAGTAGTAGGACAGCCTATGGCTACACCTTC. It translates to CASSRTAYGYTF.

Here the CDR3 reads CAISTSGGPYTDTQYF. CDR3 in DNA: TGTGCCATCTCAACTAGCGGGGGGCCCTACACAGATACGCAGTATTTT. V and J are TRBV10-3 and TRBJ2-3; 12 bases align to TRBD2. The V gene's germline CDR1 is ENHRY and CDR2 SYGVKD. V gave up 8 bases and J gave up 2 bases; unmatched junction bases: 8. The CDR3 has 16 amino acids.

The chain joins TRBV19 to TRBJ1-1; the match to TRBD1 covers 7 bases. Germline CDR1 LNHDA, CDR2 SQIVND (reference sequence). With 5 bases clipped from V and 3 bases from J, the junction kept 6 bases outside the gene matches. The CDR3 sequence is 14 residues long. CDR3 bases: TGTGCCAGTAGTTACAGGGGCTTTGACACTGAAGCTTTCTTT. This codes for CASSYRGFDTEAFF.

This chain joins TRBV4-1 and TRBJ2-3, with D tentatively TRBD1 (7 bases). Germline assignment: CDR1 MGHRA and CDR2 YSYEKL. V was pared by 4 bases and J by 4 bases, with 15 bases between. There are 15 residues in the CDR3. CDR3 sequence reads: CASSPPTRGADTQYF. CDR3 in DNA: TGCGCCAGCAGCCCACCGACCAGGGGGGCAGATACGCAGTATTTT.